What follows describes a single T cell receptor beta chain. Its antigen is undetermined. Produced via immunoSEQ multiplex PCR; TCRdb's table is partial and in-frame only. Here the sample spans 440,000 or so clones, 89% being singletons. The sample belongs to a study of Ad26.COV2.S vaccination and SARS-CoV-2 variants. In the study overall: Intramuscular Ad26.COV2.S doses were given once or twice, 56 days apart.

The treatment denotes: some 20 received Ad26.COV2.S at low or high dose, single or two shots; several received placebo; per-sample allocation not given. Samples came from day 63 after the first vaccine or placebo injection. Study outcomes and limitations: While placebo recipients had lower spike-specific TCR breadth, vaccine recipients had more. The authors reported substantial breadth in spike-specific CD8+ and CD4+ T cell responses after vaccination.

This sequence was found in a person aged 18-60 years who received the Ad26.COV2.S COVID-19 vaccine or a placebo. The source was peripheral blood, collected in a trial of Ad26.COV2.S vaccine versus placebo.

CDR3 DNA: TGTGCCAGCAGCTTTTTCCCTAGCGGGAGTAACGAGCAGTACTTC. Protein sequence: CASSFFPSGSNEQYF. The rearrangement links TRBV11-2 to TRBJ2-7; TRBD2 agrees at 10 bases. V lost 3 bases, J lost 5 bases, and 7 bases stayed unmatched. This CDR3 is 15 amino acids long. Germline CDR1 is SGHAT and CDR2 is FQNNGV.